This passage covers 23 T cell receptor beta chains from one sample sequenced in a study of low-dose radiotherapy and immunotherapy resistance in tumors. Stated time point: before trial treatment. Alpha- and beta-chain coverage of first-strand cDNA came from TRAV- and TRBV-specific primers. The authors ran around 19 PCR cycles to amplify TCRs with a constant-region primer and V-primer adapter. TCRdb passed the reads through MiXCR, listing each CDR3 protein once. The sample lists tens of thousands of distinct CDR3 sequences, roughly 24% seen once, with approximately 5.4% in the top ten. The sequencing here drew on PBMCs, taken before treatment. The receptors here all came from a male donor with prostate cancer.

The CDR3 DNA is TGTGCCAGCAATGGGGGCAGGGGTTACCTTTACAATGAGCAGTTCTTC. Translating it yields CASNGGRGYLYNEQFF. The V call is TRBV27, the J call TRBJ2-1, with D tentatively TRBD1 (6 bases). V gave up 7 bases and J gave up 4 bases, with 20 bases separating them. CDR3 length: 16 residues. Germline lookup yields CDR1 MNHEY and CDR2 SMNVEV (reference sequence).

At least ten counts were recorded for this clonotype. V gene TRBV24-1 combines with J gene TRBJ2-3; 11 positions agree with TRBD2. Trimming removed 4 bases from V and 4 bases from J; junction bases left unmatched: 12. Germline CDR1 reads KGHDR; CDR2 reads SFDVKD. CDR3 length equals 18 residues. The CDR3: CATSESTSGAGRADTQYF. The CDR3 nucleotides are TGTGCCACCAGTGAGTCGACTAGCGGGGCGGGACGTGCAGATACGCAGTATTTT.

This clonotype has ten or more counts. V gene TRBV25-1 combines with J gene TRBJ2-7; D possibly corresponds to TRBD2 (5 bases). The CDR3 has 13 residues. Germline-derived CDR1 and CDR2 are MGHDK and SYGVNS. V lost 4 bases and J lost 6, with 13 bases in between. CDR3 in DNA: TGTGCCAGCAGTGGCCCTGCGGGTCGCGAGCAGTACTTC. This sequence encodes CASSGPAGREQYF.

This clonotype is judged medium-sized. The chain combines TRBV19 with TRBJ1-2; 7 nucleotides agree with TRBD1. The CDR3 is 14 amino acids. Trimming took 4 bases from V and 5 from J; bases not matched to a gene: 7. The germline CDR1 and CDR2 sequences are LNHDA and SQIVND (reference sequence). The CDR3 nucleotides are TGTGCCAGTAGTACGACTGACAGGGTTTATGGCTACACCTTC. It specifies CASSTTDRVYGYTF.

This sequence joins TRBV7-8 and TRBJ1-4; no definite D call. With 1 base removed from V and 4 bases from J, the gap between germline ends came to 7 bases. CDR1 is SGHVS and CDR2 is FQNEAQ in the germline V gene. This CDR3 spans 14 amino acids. The CDR3 nucleotides are TGTGCCAGCAGCTTAGAGACGGTTAATGAAAAACTGTTTTTT. Residues: CASSLETVNEKLFF.

This clonotype is medium-sized within its sample. The chain has TRBV6-1 and TRBJ1-5; D remains ambiguous. Germline V gives CDR1 MNHNS, CDR2 SASEGT. V gave up 5 bases and J gave up 1 base, with 12 bases separating them. This CDR3 contains 15 residues. CDR3 residues: CASSQEGGSNQPQHF. The CDR3 region has the DNA TGTGCCAGCAGTCAGGAAGGAGGGAGCAATCAGCCCCAGCATTTT.

The chain joins TRBV28 to TRBJ2-7; possible D gene TRBD2, 5 bases. The V end was cut by 3 bases, the J end by 8 bases, with 26 bases between. CDR1 MDHEN and CDR2 SYDVKM come from the germline V gene. This CDR3 contains 17 residues. This CDR3 is CASSFSPSGILTSKQYF. The DNA of the CDR3 is TGTGCCAGCAGTTTTTCCCCCTCCGGGATCCTCACTTCGAAGCAGTACTTC.

At least ten counts were recorded for this clonotype. This chain uses TRBV7-9 with TRBJ2-3; 10 bases line up with TRBD2. The germline V gene encodes CDR1 SEHNR and CDR2 FQNEAQ (reference sequence). The V segment lost 1 base and the J segment 2 bases; nucleotides outside the gene matches: 3. This CDR3 is built from 16 residues. CDR3: CASSLGTSGATDTQYF. DNA for the CDR3: TGTGCCAGCAGCTTAGGGACTAGCGGAGCCACAGATACGCAGTATTTT.

At least ten counts were recorded for this clonotype. This rearrangement joins TRBV6-2 or TRBV6-3 to TRBJ2-1; D is unresolved. With 7 bases removed from V and 3 bases from J, the gap between germline ends came to 7 bases. The germline V gene encodes CDR1 MNHEY and CDR2 SVGEGT. The CDR3 is 12 residues long. The CDR3 sequence is CASTDDYNEQFF. The CDR3 nucleotides read TGTGCCAGCACTGACGACTACAATGAGCAGTTCTTC.

This chain joins TRBV28 and TRBJ2-7; 11 bases are a match to TRBD2. CDR1 is MDHEN, CDR2 SYDVKM, per germline. This CDR3 is built from 18 residues. Trimming cost V 4 bases and J 5 bases; bases outside gene matches: 16. The CDR3 bases are TGTGCCAGCAGTTGGACCACCCTTAGCGGGAGGGCAGGAAACGAGCAGTACTTC. Residues: CASSWTTLSGRAGNEQYF.

A remark on this clonotype: One junction end disagrees with the germline gene, perhaps due to a read error. The chain has TRBV5-1 and TRBJ1-4, with D uncertain. The CDR3 spans 16 residues. Germline V gene data show CDR1 as SGHRS and CDR2 as YFSETQ. The CDR3 loop reads CASSLDGSSTNVKLFF. The DNA for the CDR3 is TGCGCCAGCAGCTTGGACGGCAGCTCAACTAATGTAAAACTGTTTTTT.

The chain uses TRBV5-1 and TRBJ2-5; D not resolved. The CDR3 contains 15 residues. Looked up from germline, CDR1 is SGHRS and CDR2 is YFSETQ. V gave up 4 bases and J gave up 5 bases, with 18 bases separating them. CDR3 protein: CASSRITVDRETQYF. The CDR3 region has the DNA TGCGCCAGCAGCCGGATAACGGTCGATAGGGAGACCCAGTACTTC.

This clonotype showed up many times. The chain has TRBV12-3 or TRBV12-4 and TRBJ2-2; D ambiguous. The CDR3 length is 14 residues. V shed 1 base and J shed 4 bases, with 7 bases lying between them. The CDR3 here is CASSLGQITGELFF. CDR3 DNA: TGTGCCAGCAGTTTAGGGCAGATCACCGGGGAGCTGTTTTTT.

The chain has TRBV20-1 and TRBJ2-3, with 9 bases identical to TRBD1. Germline V gene data show CDR1 as DFQATT and CDR2 as SNEGSKA (reference sequence). J lost 0 bases, V lost 2 bases, and 3 bases had no gene match. CDR3 length: 15 amino acids. The CDR3 sequence is CSARPGQGSTDTQYF. The CDR3, as DNA: TGCAGTGCTAGACCCGGACAGGGGAGCACAGATACGCAGTATTTT.

This clonotype was observed at least ten times. The chain joins TRBV6-2 or TRBV6-3 to TRBJ2-1; the D is unclear. Trimming left V 0 bases short and J 10 bases short, with 13 bases between. The CDR3 totals 14 residues. CDR1 is MNHEY, CDR2 SVGEGT, per germline. As DNA, the CDR3 is TGTGCCAGCAGTTACTCGAATAAGGGTTGGGAGCAGTTCTTC. Protein sequence: CASSYSNKGWEQFF.

Many counts were recorded for this clonotype. CDR3 DNA: TGTGCCAGCAGCCTACTGGATAATAGCAATCAGCCCCAGCATTTT. It codes for CASSLLDNSNQPQHF. The V and J genes are TRBV7-8 and TRBJ1-5; D ambiguous. V gave up 5 bases and J gave up 0 bases, with 11 bases separating them. The germline V gene encodes CDR1 SGHVS and CDR2 FQNEAQ. The CDR3 length is 15 residues.

This clonotype was counted many times. The chain couples TRBV27 to TRBJ2-5; possibly TRBD1 for D (6 bases). This CDR3 comprises 16 residues. The germline V and J ends were trimmed by 6 bases and 2 bases, with 19 bases remaining between them. The germline gives CDR1 MNHEY, CDR2 SMNVEV (reference sequence). The CDR3: CASSPVVGQRQETQYF. The CDR3 DNA reads TGTGCCAGCAGCCCGGTTGTAGGACAGAGACAAGAGACCCAGTACTTC.

This clonotype was seen repeatedly, ten times or more. This CDR3 reads CASSLDGLSEGYTF. As DNA, the CDR3 is TGCGCCAGCAGCTTGGATGGACTCTCGGAGGGCTACACCTTC. This sequence joins TRBV5-1 and TRBJ1-2; unclear D gene. From germline, CDR1 is SGHRS and CDR2 YFSETQ. CDR3 length: 14 amino acids. Deletions cut 0 bases from V and 8 bases from J, with 14 bases between. Full variable domain (outside the CDR3, taken from reference TRBV5-1 and TRBJ1-2): KAGVTQTPRYLIKTRGQQVTLSCSPISGHRSVSWYQQTPGQGLQFLFEYFSETQRNKGNFPGRFSGRQFSNSRSEMNVSTLELGDSALYLCASSLDGLSEGYTFGSGTRLTVV.

This clonotype was detected only a few times. The rearrangement uses TRBV25-1 and TRBJ2-1; D is possibly TRBD2 (6 bases). The germline gives CDR1 MGHDK, CDR2 SYGVNS. The CDR3 runs 11 residues. V lost 2 bases and J lost 15, with 11 bases in between. CDR3 protein: CASSESLARFF. The CDR3, as DNA: TGTGCCAGCAGTGAAAGCCTAGCGAGGTTCTTC. The complete variable domain, with remaining parts taken from reference TRBV25-1 and TRBJ2-1, reads EADIYQTPRYLVIGTGKKITLECSQTMGHDKMYWYQQDPGMELHLIHYSYGVNSTEKGDLSSESTVSRIRTEHFPLTLESARPSHTSQYLCASSESLARFFGPGTRLTVL.

The table lists this clonotype with many counts. The V call is TRBV7-2, the J call TRBJ2-1; TRBD1 aligns across 7 bases. The CDR3 has 11 amino acids. V shed 5 bases and J 13 bases; nucleotides not matched to a gene: 5. Germline V gene data show CDR1 as SGHTA and CDR2 as FQGNSA. The CDR3 loop is CASSTGQRQFF. In DNA form, the CDR3 reads TGTGCCAGCAGCACGGGACAGCGACAGTTCTTC.

This clonotype occurred many times. The CDR3 nucleotides are TGTGCCAGCAGTGACCCTCAGCCCCAGCATTTT. This translates into CASSDPQPQHF. The chain combines TRBV2 with TRBJ1-5; D not certain. Trimming cost V 3 bases and J 6 bases, with 3 bases left between them. This CDR3 comprises 11 residues. CDR1 and CDR2 (germline): SNHLY, FYNNEI.

The table lists this clonotype with many counts. The V call is TRBV28, the J call TRBJ2-1; 7 bases fit TRBD1. CDR1 and CDR2 from the germline V gene are MDHEN and SYDVKM. This CDR3 region has 13 residues. Trimming at V came to 4 bases and at J to 8 bases, leaving 5 bases not matched to a gene. CDR3 protein: CASSYTGDDEQFF. The CDR3 bases are TGTGCCAGCAGTTACACAGGGGACGATGAGCAGTTCTTC.

At least ten counts were recorded for this clonotype. The chain recombines TRBV27 with TRBJ1-4; D is unclear. Germline CDR1 and CDR2: MNHEY and SMNVEV (reference sequence). The V end was cut by 6 bases, the J end by 7 bases, with 15 bases between. The CDR3 has 14 residues. As DNA, the CDR3 is TGTGCCAGCAGCCCTGAGAGGAGGGCTGAAAAACTGTTTTTT. Protein: CASSPERRAEKLFF.